The next 9 T cell receptor beta chains were all read from a single sample in a study of CDR3 diversity in severe acne (dated 2019 in TCRdb). Library method: PCR. Sequencer: Illumina HiSeq 2000. TCRdb took the public reads, trimmed them with fastp at Q25, ran MiXCR for clone calling and kept in-frame beta chains. CDR3 protein duplicates are merged, each entry listing the most common genes and DNA. The sample contains about 100,000 distinct CDR3 sequences, roughly 51% of them found a single time. Clones ranked in the top ten supply roughly 12% of the sample. The source material was blood. The receptor set was obtained from a male donor with acne.

The rearrangement links TRBV29-1 to TRBJ1-4; 9 nucleotides line up with TRBD1. V was clipped by 5 bases and J by 4 bases; unmatched bases: 5. CDR3 size: 14 residues. The V gene's germline CDR1 is SQVTM and CDR2 ANQGSEA. The CDR3, as DNA: TGCAGCGTTTTCTGGACAGGGGATAATGAAAAACTGTTTTTT. Its translation: CSVFWTGDNEKLFF.

V usage is TRBV15 and J usage is TRBJ1-5, with D unresolved. The CDR3 is 15 residues long. Germline CDR1 is LNHNV and CDR2 is YYDKDF (reference sequence). The V and J ends lost 5 bases and 7 bases respectively, with 18 bases between them. In DNA, the CDR3 is TGTGCCACCAGCTCCTCCATCGAAATGGGGCAGCCCCAGCATTTT. The encoded protein is CATSSSIEMGQPQHF.

Regarding this clonotype: A read error is likely, as this CDR3 ends without the conserved phenylalanine or tryptophan. No DNA is shown, since the ends of the CDR3 on it are uncertain; the CDR3 is the one TCRdb lists. The V gene is TRBV20-1, the J gene TRBJ2-7; the tabulated D call, TRBD2, remains unverified against the DNA. The CDR3 comprises 8 residues, both ends counted. Germline CDR1 reads DFQATT; CDR2 reads SNEGSKA (reference sequence). This CDR3 reads CSASRLAG.

The rearrangement links TRBV7-9 to TRBJ2-5, with 11 bases fitting TRBD1. The CDR3 runs 15 residues. V lost 4 bases to trimming and J lost 6 bases; unmatched junction nucleotides: 7. Germline V lookup: CDR1 SEHNR, CDR2 FQNEAQ (reference sequence). In DNA, the CDR3 is TGTGCCAGCAGCTCTTGGACAGGGGGCGCGAAGACCCAGTACTTC. As protein: CASSSWTGGAKTQYF.

CDR3 in DNA: TGTGCCAGCAGTGACCCTGGAGGGCAAGAGACCCAGTACTTC. The encoded protein is CASSDPGGQETQYF. The genes are TRBV2 and TRBJ2-5; the D gene is possibly TRBD2 (6 bases). Trimming removed 3 bases at V and 2 bases at J, with 10 bases between. CDR1 SNHLY and CDR2 FYNNEI come from the germline V gene. This CDR3 is built from 14 residues. Drawing the rest from reference TRBV2 and TRBJ2-5, the complete variable domain is EPEVTQTPSHQVTQMGQEVILRCVPISNHLYFYWYRQILGQKVEFLVSFYNNEISEKSEIFDDQFSVERPDGSNFTLKIRSTKLEDSAMYFCASSDPGGQETQYFGPGTRLLVL.

On this clonotype itself: Being one base from a much bigger clone, this may be a read error. The chain uses TRBV20-1 and TRBJ1-1; 11 positions agree with TRBD1. This CDR3 contains 17 residues. The germline V gene has CDR1 DFQATT and CDR2 SNEGSKA (reference sequence). Trimming took 2 bases from V and 1 from J; bases not matched to a gene: 9. The CDR3 loop reads CSARRWTGGPENTEAFF. DNA for the CDR3: TGCAGTGCTAGACGCTGGACAGGGGGCCCCGAGAACACTGAAGCTTTCTTT.

CDR3 sequence: CATSSGTLIQPQHF. CDR3 DNA sequence: TGTGCCACCAGCAGCGGGACATTAATTCAGCCCCAGCATTTT. The rearrangement links TRBV15 to TRBJ1-5; possible D gene TRBD1, 6 bases. The CDR3 is 14 amino acids. The ends were cut back, 3 bases at V and 6 bases at J, with 12 bases in the middle. Germline CDR1 and CDR2: LNHNV and YYDKDF (reference sequence). The whole variable domain, filled in from reference TRBV15 and TRBJ1-5, reads DAMVIQNPRYQVTQFGKPVTLSCSQTLNHNVMYWYQQKSSQAPKLLFHYYDKDFNNEADTPDNFQSRRPNTSFCFLDIRSPGLGDTAMYLCATSSGTLIQPQHFGDGTRLSIL.

V usage is TRBV5-6 and J usage is TRBJ2-1; TRBD2 aligns across 9 bases. V shed 0 bases and J 1 base; nucleotides not matched to a gene: 2. The CDR3 spans 16 residues. CDR1 SGHDT and CDR2 YYEEEE come from the germline V gene. In DNA, the CDR3 is TGTGCCAGCAGCTTGGTAGCGGGAGTGTCCTACAATGAGCAGTTCTTC. Amino acids: CASSLVAGVSYNEQFF.

Many counts were recorded for this clonotype. The V call is TRBV5-1, the J call TRBJ1-2; 9 bases are shared with TRBD1. V gave up 7 bases and J gave up 4 bases; unmatched junction bases: 5. The CDR3 has 13 residues. CDR1 SGHRS and CDR2 YFSETQ come from the germline V gene. The CDR3 nucleotides read TGCGCCAGCTCAGGGACAGGGATCTATGGCTACACCTTC. Protein: CASSGTGIYGYTF.